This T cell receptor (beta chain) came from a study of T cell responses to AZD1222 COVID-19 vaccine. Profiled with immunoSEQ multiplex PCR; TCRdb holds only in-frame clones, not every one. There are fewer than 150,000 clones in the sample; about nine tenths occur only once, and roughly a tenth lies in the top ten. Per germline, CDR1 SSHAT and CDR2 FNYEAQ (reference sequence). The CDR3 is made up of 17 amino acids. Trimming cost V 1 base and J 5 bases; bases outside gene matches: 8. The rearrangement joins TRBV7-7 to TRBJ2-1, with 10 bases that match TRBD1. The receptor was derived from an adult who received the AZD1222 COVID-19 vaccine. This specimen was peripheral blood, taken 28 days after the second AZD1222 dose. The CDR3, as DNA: TGTGCCAGCAGCTTAGTACACTCCGGGACAGGGGACAATGAGCAGTTCTTC. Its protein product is CASSLVHSGTGDNEQFF.